This TCR beta chain emerged from a study of Ad26.COV2.S vaccination and SARS-CoV-2 variants. Stated treatment: roughly 20 received Ad26.COV2.S at low or high dose, single or two shots; about 5 received placebo; per-sample allocation not given. The samples date from day 63 after the first vaccine or placebo injection. The study used a vaccine consisting of an Ad26 vector that expressed Wuhan-strain SARS-CoV-2 spike. TCRdb keeps only in-frame clones here, not all; method: immunoSEQ multiplex PCR. Of a few hundred thousand clones listed, less than 95% were seen once; the top ten hold roughly 4%. The sample in question was peripheral blood, obtained in a trial of Ad26.COV2.S vaccine versus placebo. The TCR originated in a person aged 18 to 65 who received the Ad26.COV2.S COVID-19 vaccine or a placebo.

CDR3 sequence: CASSAGLAKSTDTQYF. The CDR3, as DNA: TGTGCCAGCAGTGCTGGACTAGCGAAAAGCACAGATACGCAGTATTTT. This chain joins TRBV2 and TRBJ2-3; 9 bases agree with TRBD2. The germline CDR1 and CDR2 sequences are SNHLY and FYNNEI. The CDR3 has 16 residues. The trim removed 4 bases at V and 0 bases at J, leaving 5 bases unmatched.